The 11 T cell receptor beta chains listed next were all sequenced from one sample in a study of CXCR3-negative and CXCR3-positive naive CD8 T cells. Study findings and constraints: Compared with CXCR3-negative naive cells, CXCR3-positive naive cells showed more hydrophobic TRB CDR3s.

cDNA libraries for TRB were generated by 5' RACE incorporating UMI labels. TCRdb reprocessed the 5' RACE reads and keeps a single row for each CDR3 protein, giving no DNA. This repertoire comprises about 98,000 distinct CDR3 sequences; its ten largest clones make up under 0.95%. These receptors have no known antigen. What was sequenced was naive CXCR3+ CD8+ T cells from blood. Indicated subset: CD45RO-CCR7+CD27+CD95- naive CD8+ T cells expressing CXCR3 (TNR3+). The receptors come from a human donor in good health. Some clones in this sample may be carry-over from other donors' samples.

The V gene is TRBV7-9, the J gene TRBJ2-2; TCRdb outputs TRBD1, but without DNA this stays unchecked. The germline CDR1 and CDR2 sequences are SEHNR and FQNEAQ (reference sequence). This CDR3 comprises 15 residues. The CDR3 spells CASSWTVKNTGELFF. The full variable domain, completed using reference TRBV7-9 and TRBJ2-2, is DTGVSQNPRHKITKRGQNVTFRCDPISEHNRLYWYRQTLGQGPEFLTYFQNEAQLEKSRLLSDRFSAERPKGSFSTLEIQRTEQGDSAMYLCASSWTVKNTGELFFGEGSRLTVL.

The chain links TRBV29-1 to TRBJ2-3. Germline V gene sequence: CDR1 SQVTM, CDR2 ANQGSEA. The length of the CDR3 is 15 residues. CDR3 loop: CSVDGVTISTDTQYF.

The rearrangement joins TRBV25-1 to TRBJ1-2; without DNA, the TCRdb call of TRBD1 cannot be checked. CDR1 and CDR2 from the germline V gene are MGHDK and SYGVNS. The CDR3 runs 15 residues. The CDR3 loop is CASSELGGGGYGYTF.

The rearrangement uses TRBV28 and TRBJ2-7; with no DNA, the TCRdb D assignment of TRBD2 cannot be verified. Germline assignment: CDR1 MDHEN and CDR2 SYDVKM. The CDR3 extends over 11 amino acids. The CDR3 is CATGRGYEQYF.

The J gene is TRBJ2-1, the V gene TRBV5-1; TCRdb names TRBD1, which stays unverified in the absence of DNA. Looked up from germline, CDR1 is SGHRS and CDR2 is YFSETQ. The CDR3 extends over 17 amino acids. The CDR3 loop is CASSLDRGQSSYNEQFF.

The V gene is TRBV28, the J gene TRBJ2-7; the TCRdb D gene call, TRBD1, has no DNA to confirm it. The CDR3 sequence is 11 residues long. Germline values: CDR1 MDHEN, CDR2 SYDVKM. The chain's CDR3 is CASSRADEQYF.

CDR3 region: CASSLGPEGAYNEQFF. The gene calls are TRBV7-2 and TRBJ2-1; TCRdb reports TRBD1, a call that lacks DNA to check it against. CDR3 length: 16 residues. The V gene's germline CDR1 is SGHTA and CDR2 FQGNSA.

The rearrangement uses TRBV29-1 and TRBJ2-2; there is no DNA to check the TCRdb D call of TRBD1. CDR1 is SQVTM, CDR2 ANQGSEA, per germline. The CDR3 has 14 residues. The CDR3 protein is CSAKHREKVGELFF.

The chain uses TRBV12-3 or TRBV12-4 and TRBJ2-1. The CDR3 length is 14 residues. The CDR3 protein is CASSADDGDNEQFF.

The chain couples TRBV15 to TRBJ2-3. This CDR3 contains 16 residues. CDR1 and CDR2 from the germline V gene are LNHNV and YYDKDF (reference sequence). The CDR3 reads CATSRDESYSTDTQYF.

V is TRBV5-8 and J is TRBJ2-1; TCRdb selects TRBD1, and the lack of DNA leaves this call unchecked. CDR1 SGHTS and CDR2 YDEGEE come from the germline V gene. This CDR3 has 15 residues. This CDR3 is CASSFGTGGFNEQFF.